This TCR beta chain was recovered during a study of T cell changes during pregnancy in multiple sclerosis. CDR1 GTSNPN and CDR2 SVGIG come from the germline V gene (reference sequence). This CDR3 comprises 14 residues. V gave up 3 bases and J gave up 11 bases, with 22 bases separating them. Measured with immunoSEQ multiplex PCR; TCRdb has only the in-frame clones, and not every one. The data contain 30,000 to 35,000 clones, roughly 91% of them singletons. The sequences come from CD8+ T cells from peripheral blood mononuclear cells, collected before pregnancy. The gene calls are TRBV30 and TRBJ1-1; the D gene is possibly TRBD1 (6 bases). The TCR was taken from a female donor with multiple sclerosis, enrolled in a pregnancy study. The CDR3 is CAWSAGSGEQEAFF. The CDR3 DNA sequence: TGTGCCTGGAGCGCTGGATCAGGGGAGCAGGAGGCTTTCTTT. Full variable domain (missing parts from reference TRBV30 and TRBJ1-1): SQTIHQWPATLVQPVGSPLSLECTVEGTSNPNLYWYRQAAGRGLQLLFYSVGIGQISSEVPQNLSASRPQDRQFILSSKKLLLSDSGFYLCAWSAGSGEQEAFFGQGTRLTVV.